One and the same sample provided the 19 T cell receptor beta chains below, sequenced in a study of blood T cells in healthy people across ages. Through a sample-barcoded 5' primer and a J-beta primer mix, a second PCR was run for roughly 7 to 12 cycles. TCRdb fed the 5' RACE reads into MiXCR, producing one record per CDR3 protein. The sample has 1.5 million to 2 million distinct CDR3 sequences, 49% seen once; the top ten hold roughly 2%. Sequencing input: blood. These receptors all stem from a woman in her thirties or forties in good health.

The chain uses TRBV7-2 and TRBJ1-5; no reliable D call. This CDR3 is 15 amino acids long. V was shortened by 2 bases and J by 0 bases, with 8 bases between the two germline ends. Germline lookup yields CDR1 SGHTA and CDR2 FQGNSA. The CDR3 sequence: CASSLHANSNQPQHF. Here the CDR3 DNA reads TGTGCCAGCAGCTTACACGCGAATAGCAATCAGCCCCAGCATTTT. Full variable domain (remainder filled in from reference TRBV7-2 and TRBJ1-5): GAGVSQSPSNKVTEKGKDVELRCDPISGHTALYWYRQSLGQGLEFLIYFQGNSAPDKSGLPSDRFSAERTGGSVSTLTIQRTQQEDSAVYLCASSLHANSNQPQHFGDGTRLSIL.

Ten or more counts support this clonotype. V and J are TRBV27 and TRBJ1-2; D remains ambiguous. This CDR3 is 13 amino acids long. Germline CDR1 reads MNHEY; CDR2 reads SMNVEV (reference sequence). With 5 bases removed from V and 0 bases from J, the gap between germline ends came to 7 bases. This CDR3 reads CASSLQANYGYTF. In DNA, the CDR3 is TGTGCCAGCAGTCTACAAGCTAACTATGGCTACACCTTC.

The genes are TRBV6-2 or TRBV6-3 and TRBJ2-7; 7 bases line up with TRBD1. V lost 1 base to trimming and J lost 1 base; unmatched junction nucleotides: 7. Germline CDR1 is MNHEY and CDR2 is SVGEGT. The CDR3 totals 16 residues. The DNA of the CDR3 is TGTGCCAGCAGTTACTACGGCAGGGGGAAGTCCTACGAGCAGTACTTC. It encodes CASSYYGRGKSYEQYF.

The gene calls are TRBV7-9 and TRBJ1-1; possible D gene TRBD1, 6 bases. Trimming shortened V by 3 bases and J by 0 bases, and 17 bases separated the two germline ends. The CDR3 has 17 residues. Germline V gene sequence: CDR1 SEHNR, CDR2 FQNEAQ (reference sequence). Here the CDR3 reads CASSFPSTGLLNTEAFF. CDR3 in DNA: TGTGCCAGCAGCTTTCCCTCCACAGGGCTTCTGAACACTGAAGCTTTCTTT.

V is TRBV20-1 and J is TRBJ1-2, with D perhaps matching TRBD1 (6 bases). V gave up 1 base and J gave up 8 bases, with 23 bases separating them. This CDR3 spans 16 amino acids. Per germline, CDR1 DFQATT and CDR2 SNEGSKA (reference sequence). This chain's CDR3 is CSARAEGGHPGDGYTF. Written as DNA, the CDR3 is TGCAGTGCTAGAGCAGAAGGGGGACACCCAGGGGACGGCTACACCTTC.

This sequence joins TRBV6-5 and TRBJ2-3; possibly TRBD2 for D (6 bases). Germline V CDR1 and CDR2: MNHEY, SVGAGI. The germline V and J ends were trimmed by 2 bases and 1 base, with 13 bases remaining between them. The length of the CDR3 is 16 residues. DNA of the CDR3: TGTGCCAGCAGTTACATTGCCGGGGGTCGCACAGATACGCAGTATTTT. Translating it yields CASSYIAGGRTDTQYF.

The table lists this clonotype with a few counts. The CDR3 spells CATSRGLAATDTQYF. The CDR3 DNA sequence: TGTGCCACCAGCAGAGGACTAGCGGCCACAGATACGCAGTATTTT. The chain is built from TRBV15 and TRBJ2-3, with TRBD2 matching 9 bases. J was trimmed by 2 bases and V by 1 base; bases with no gene match: 1. Looked up from germline, CDR1 is LNHNV and CDR2 is YYDKDF (reference sequence). This CDR3 contains 15 residues.

This clonotype has a handful of counts. The V gene is TRBV7-2, the J gene TRBJ2-1; TRBD2 agrees at 9 bases. CDR1 SGHTA and CDR2 FQGNSA come from the germline V gene. CDR3 size: 15 residues. V lost 4 bases to trimming and J lost 8 bases; unmatched junction nucleotides: 9. This CDR3 is CASSSWGGGAHEQFF. Here the CDR3 DNA reads TGTGCCAGCAGCTCCTGGGGCGGGGGGGCCCATGAGCAGTTCTTC.

A word on this clonotype: One end of the junction is discordant with germline, which a read error may explain. This chain links TRBV28 with TRBJ2-7, with TRBD1 matching over 7 bases. Germline assignment: CDR1 MDHEN and CDR2 SYDVKM. The CDR3 runs to 15 residues. The CDR3 region has the DNA TGTGCCAGCAGTTCTAGGACAGGCCGGTCCTGCGAGCAGTACTTC. This sequence encodes CASSSRTGRSCEQYF.

This clonotype was seen more than once but under ten times. The CDR3 bases are TGTGCCAGCAGTTTATCGGGGCTGGACCAAGAGACCCAGTACTTC. This encodes CASSLSGLDQETQYF. The chain employs TRBV27 and TRBJ2-5, with a tentative D call TRBD1 (5 bases). V dropped 0 bases and J dropped 0 bases, with 8 bases sitting between them. CDR1 is MNHEY and CDR2 is SMNVEV in the germline V gene (reference sequence). This CDR3 has 15 amino acids.

This clonotype has a handful of counts. This chain joins TRBV5-1 and TRBJ2-1; no definite D call. The germline V gene encodes CDR1 SGHRS and CDR2 YFSETQ. Trimming took 0 bases from V and 4 from J, leaving 8 bases between them. This CDR3 contains 14 residues. CDR3 sequence reads: CASSLGPPYNEQFF. The CDR3 nucleotides read TGCGCCAGCAGCTTGGGCCCACCGTACAATGAGCAGTTCTTC.

This clonotype was observed at least ten times. The chain employs TRBV7-2 and TRBJ2-5; D assignment may be TRBD1 or TRBD2 (6 bases each). CDR1 is SGHTA, CDR2 FQGNSA, per germline. The CDR3 runs 14 residues. V was trimmed by 2 bases and J by 3 bases, leaving 10 bases between them. CDR3 nucleotides: TGTGCCAGCAGCTTATCCGGGGGCAAAGAGACCCAGTACTTC. Residues: CASSLSGGKETQYF.

The rearrangement joins TRBV9 to TRBJ2-6, with D tentatively TRBD1 or TRBD2 (6 bases each). The CDR3 covers 17 residues. The germline V and J ends were trimmed by 0 bases and 0 bases, with 10 bases remaining between them. CDR1 is SGDLS, CDR2 YYNGEE, per germline. CDR3 DNA: TGTGCCAGCAGCGTAGGCAGGGGACTCTCTGGGGCCAACGTCCTGACTTTC. Protein product: CASSVGRGLSGANVLTF.

CDR3 nucleotides: TGTGCCAGCAGCTTCGAATTGGAGACCCAGTACTTC. It translates to CASSFELETQYF. The gene calls are TRBV7-2 and TRBJ2-5; D not certain. This CDR3 is built from 12 residues. Germline values: CDR1 SGHTA, CDR2 FQGNSA. The V end lost 3 bases, the J end lost 5 bases, and 7 bases lay between the germline ends.

The J gene is TRBJ2-1, the V gene TRBV7-9; 7 bases map to TRBD1. The trim removed 0 bases at V and 4 bases at J, leaving 6 bases unmatched. The CDR3 sequence is 16 residues long. In germline, CDR1 is SEHNR, CDR2 FQNEAQ (reference sequence). The CDR3: CASSLAFSGQYNEQFF. The CDR3 nucleotides are TGTGCCAGCAGCTTAGCATTTTCGGGACAGTACAATGAGCAGTTCTTC.

The V and J genes are TRBV11-2 and TRBJ2-7; 9 bases line up with TRBD1. CDR3 size: 16 residues. Germline values: CDR1 SGHAT, CDR2 FQNNGV. The V and J ends lost 1 base and 1 base, in that order; junction bases with no gene match: 5. The CDR3: CASSLVGQGPSYEQYF. The CDR3 nucleotides read TGTGCCAGCAGCTTAGTGGGACAGGGACCTTCCTACGAGCAGTACTTC.

The chain carries TRBV7-2 and TRBJ2-7, with D possibly matching TRBD1 (5 bases). Germline V lookup: CDR1 SGHTA, CDR2 FQGNSA. Trimming took off 5 bases at V and 7 bases at J, with 24 bases between the two ends. The length of the CDR3 is 16 residues. CDR3 in DNA: TGTGCCAGCAGCCAGGGTGTGGGATTCGTTTACAATGAGCAGTACTTC. The encoded protein is CASSQGVGFVYNEQYF.

This clonotype was seen a few times. V and J are TRBV5-1 and TRBJ2-5, with 7 bases identical to TRBD2. The CDR3 is 15 residues long. Looked up from germline, CDR1 is SGHRS and CDR2 is YFSETQ. V gave up 5 bases and J gave up 1 base; unmatched junction bases: 8. The CDR3 loop is CASSMGGEVQETQYF. The CDR3 nucleotides read TGCGCCAGCAGTATGGGAGGGGAGGTCCAAGAGACCCAGTACTTC.

The rearrangement joins TRBV4-3 to TRBJ2-7; a weak D match, TRBD1 (6 bases). The CDR3 extends over 15 amino acids. Trimming left V 4 bases short and J 4 bases short, with 17 bases between. Per the germline V gene, CDR1 is LGHNA and CDR2 is YSLEER. CDR3 loop: CASSPEEVGTYEQYF. CDR3 DNA sequence: TGCGCCAGCAGCCCGGAGGAAGTGGGGACATACGAGCAGTACTTC.